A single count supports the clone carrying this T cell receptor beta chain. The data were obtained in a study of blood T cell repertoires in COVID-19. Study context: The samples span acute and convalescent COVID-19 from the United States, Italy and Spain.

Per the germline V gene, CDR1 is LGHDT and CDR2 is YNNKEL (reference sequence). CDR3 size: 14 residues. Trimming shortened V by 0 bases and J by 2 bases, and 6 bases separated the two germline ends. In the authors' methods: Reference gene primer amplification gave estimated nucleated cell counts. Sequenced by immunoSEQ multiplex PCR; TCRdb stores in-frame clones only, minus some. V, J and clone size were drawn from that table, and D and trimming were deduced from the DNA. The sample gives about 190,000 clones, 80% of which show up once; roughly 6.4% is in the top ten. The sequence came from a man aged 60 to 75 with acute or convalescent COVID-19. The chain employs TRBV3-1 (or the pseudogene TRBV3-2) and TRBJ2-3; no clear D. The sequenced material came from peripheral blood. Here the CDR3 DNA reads TGTGCCAGCAGCCAAGATGCGTACACAGATACGCAGTATTTT. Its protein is CASSQDAYTDTQYF.